The 29 T cell receptor beta chains below come from one sample, sequenced in a study of naive and memory T cell subsets. Both TRBC1 and TRBC2 were covered by a beta constant-region primer of two equimolar oligonucleotides. Using its own MiXCR run on the UMI-ligation and nested PCR reads, TCRdb lists one record per CDR3 protein. Of about 85,000 distinct CDR3 sequences listed, under 15% are singletons. Sequencing used central memory CD4+ T cells from blood. Every receptor here comes from a human donor in good health.

The chain is built from TRBV6-2 or TRBV6-3 and TRBJ1-5, with TRBD1 matching over 10 bases. Looked up from germline, CDR1 is MNHEY and CDR2 is SVGEGT. The CDR3 totals 17 residues. V shed 6 bases, J shed 2 bases, and the junction held 10 bases outside the gene matches. The CDR3 protein is CASSSWAGTGGNQPQHF. DNA of the CDR3: TGTGCCAGCAGCTCCTGGGCCGGGACAGGGGGCAATCAGCCCCAGCATTTT.

The chain uses TRBV27 and TRBJ2-3; D is possibly TRBD1 (6 bases). There are 14 residues in the CDR3. Germline-derived CDR1 and CDR2 are MNHEY and SMNVEV (reference sequence). V was clipped by 5 bases and J by 7 bases, with 16 bases between them. CDR3: CASSPTGQTHTQYF. CDR3 DNA sequence: TGTGCCAGCAGTCCAACCGGACAGACCCATACGCAGTATTTT.

In this sample, this clonotype turned up a few times. This sequence joins TRBV20-1 and TRBJ2-7, with TRBD2 identical over 10 bases. The CDR3 has 18 residues. Looked up from germline, CDR1 is DFQATT and CDR2 is SNEGSKA (reference sequence). J lost 6 bases, V lost 0 bases, and 17 bases had no gene match. Here the CDR3 DNA reads TGCAGTGCTAGAGACCCCGGATTCGTCGGGACTAGCGATCCCGAGCAGTACTTC. It encodes CSARDPGFVGTSDPEQYF.

The sample holds a few counts of this clonotype. This chain connects TRBV18 to TRBJ1-2; unclear D gene. This CDR3 contains 13 residues. Germline V lookup: CDR1 KGHSH, CDR2 LQKENI. V gave up 2 bases and J gave up 3 bases, with 7 bases separating them. The DNA for the CDR3 is TGTGCCAGCTCACCAGATCGATACTATGGCTACACCTTC. Residues: CASSPDRYYGYTF.

This clonotype was seen a handful of times. The chain links TRBV7-2 to TRBJ1-3, with TRBD1 as a possible D gene (6 bases). The CDR3 has 15 residues. CDR1 SGHTA and CDR2 FQGNSA come from the germline V gene. V shed 3 bases and J shed 0 bases, with 9 bases lying between them. CDR3 nucleotides: TGTGCCAGCAGCTTTAGGGGGAGCTCTGGAAACACCATATATTTT. Protein: CASSFRGSSGNTIYF.

This clonotype was seen a few times. J is TRBJ2-7 and V is TRBV7-9; either TRBD1 or TRBD2 may fit D (5 bases each). Trimming shortened V by 3 bases and J by 5 bases, and 14 bases separated the two germline ends. Germline CDR1 SEHNR, CDR2 FQNEAQ (reference sequence). The CDR3 is made up of 14 amino acids. The CDR3 coding sequence is TGTGCCAGCAGCTTCGGGGCCTCCCCCCACGAGCAGTACTTC. Translating gives CASSFGASPHEQYF.

DNA of the CDR3: TGCGCCAGCAGCTTCGGGGGGAGGGGAGGCACTGAAGCTTTCTTT. Translating it yields CASSFGGRGGTEAFF. The V call is TRBV5-1, the J call TRBJ1-1; a possible D gene is TRBD1 (5 bases). Trimming stripped 2 bases from V and 4 bases from J, with 15 bases between. From germline, CDR1 is SGHRS and CDR2 YFSETQ. The length of the CDR3 is 15 residues.

In its sample, this clonotype was seen a few times. The gene calls are TRBV3-1 and TRBJ1-4; a possible D gene is TRBD1 (6 bases). The CDR3 has 16 amino acids. Trimming took off 1 base at V and 5 bases at J, with 14 bases between the two ends. The germline V gene encodes CDR1 LGHDT and CDR2 YNNKEL (reference sequence). The CDR3 loop is CASSQGVGGANEKLFF. The CDR3 DNA sequence: TGTGCCAGCAGCCAAGGAGTCGGGGGGGCCAATGAAAAACTGTTTTTT.

This clonotype was observed a handful of times. V and J are TRBV12-3 or TRBV12-4 and TRBJ2-5, with no clear D. Trimming took 4 bases from V and 3 from J, leaving 9 bases between them. The CDR3 runs 13 residues. The CDR3 reads CASSSRVKETQYF. CDR3 bases: TGTGCCAGCAGTTCAAGAGTGAAAGAGACCCAGTACTTC.

The table lists this clonotype with many counts. V and J are TRBV7-2 and TRBJ2-3, with D uncertain. V was trimmed by 3 bases and J by 0 bases, leaving 13 bases between them. This CDR3 spans 16 amino acids. Per the germline V gene, CDR1 is SGHTA and CDR2 is FQGNSA. CDR3 region: CASSFSRSTSTDTQYF. The CDR3 DNA sequence: TGTGCCAGCAGCTTCTCGCGGTCAACTAGCACAGATACGCAGTATTTT.

Concerning this clonotype: A much larger clonotype is one base distant, so this may be a read error. Likely a read error: the CDR3 ends without its conserved phenylalanine or tryptophan. The chain is built from TRBV5-1 and TRBJ2-1; TRBD1 aligns across 7 bases. Germline assignment: CDR1 SGHRS and CDR2 YFSETQ. Trimming cost V 1 base and J 5 bases; bases outside gene matches: 3. This CDR3 spans 14 amino acids. This CDR3 reads CASSLSGTDNEQFS. In DNA form, the CDR3 reads TGCGCCAGCAGCTTGTCTGGGACAGACAATGAGCAGTTCTCC.

This clonotype was seen ten or more times. V gene TRBV19 combines with J gene TRBJ2-2, with a weak D call TRBD2 (6 bases). The CDR3 consists of 13 residues. The germline V and J ends were trimmed by 7 bases and 6 bases, with 12 bases remaining between them. The germline V gene has CDR1 LNHDA and CDR2 SQIVND (reference sequence). CDR3 in amino acids: CASKPGGSGELFF. In DNA form, the CDR3 reads TGTGCCAGTAAACCCGGAGGGTCCGGGGAGCTGTTTTTT.

The chain links TRBV28 to TRBJ1-1; D remains unclear. CDR3 length equals 13 residues. Germline V gene sequence: CDR1 MDHEN, CDR2 SYDVKM. V was shortened by 6 bases and J by 3 bases, with 11 bases between the two germline ends. The CDR3 protein is CASSPPVHTEAFF. The CDR3 nucleotides read TGTGCCAGCAGCCCGCCGGTTCACACTGAAGCTTTCTTT.

This clonotype was seen ten or more times. The chain carries TRBV7-2 and TRBJ2-1, with 8 bases that match TRBD2. Trimming removed 1 base from V and 7 bases from J; junction bases left unmatched: 12. CDR3 length: 17 residues. The germline V gene encodes CDR1 SGHTA and CDR2 FQGNSA. In DNA, the CDR3 is TGTGCCAGCAGCTTAGGGCGACTAGCGTCCGAGGGGAATGAGCAGTTCTTC. This codes for CASSLGRLASEGNEQFF.

This clonotype has at least ten counts. This chain links TRBV10-1 with TRBJ2-6, with D unresolved. V was pared by 7 bases and J by 1 base, with 5 bases between. This CDR3 spans 13 amino acids. In germline, CDR1 is WNHNN, CDR2 SYGVQD (reference sequence). For the CDR3, the DNA is TGCGCCAGCATAAAATCTGGGGCCAACGTCCTGACTTTC. Its protein is CASIKSGANVLTF.

This rearrangement joins TRBV28 to TRBJ2-7, with TRBD2 as a possible D gene (6 bases). The V gene's germline CDR1 is MDHEN and CDR2 SYDVKM. With 5 bases removed from V and 3 bases from J, the gap between germline ends came to 17 bases. The CDR3 is made up of 15 amino acids. CDR3 bases: TGTGCCAGCAGTCGAGGCTTAGCGGCCCTCTACGAGCAGTACTTC. It codes for CASSRGLAALYEQYF.

This clonotype was recorded many times. The rearrangement joins TRBV9 to TRBJ1-3; D uncertain. The V gene's germline CDR1 is SGDLS and CDR2 YYNGEE. V was shortened by 0 bases and J by 0 bases, with 10 bases between the two germline ends. This CDR3 spans 16 amino acids. CDR3 in amino acids: CASSVEGGLSGNTIYF. Here the CDR3 DNA reads TGTGCCAGCAGCGTAGAAGGAGGTCTCTCTGGAAACACCATATATTTT. Using reference TRBV9 and TRBJ1-3 for the parts outside the CDR3, the full variable domain is DSGVTQTPKHLITATGQRVTLRCSPRSGDLSVYWYQQSLDQGLQFLIQYYNGEERAKGNILERFSAQQFPDLHSELNLSSLELGDSALYFCASSVEGGLSGNTIYFGEGSWLTVV.

This clonotype showed up just a few times. This chain uses TRBV29-1 with TRBJ2-1; TRBD2 matches at 9 bases. The CDR3 spans 17 residues. Per the germline V gene, CDR1 is SQVTM and CDR2 is ANQGSEA. V lost 1 base and J lost 4; bases outside the gene matches: 11. The chain's CDR3 is CSVEARSSGNPYNEQFF. The CDR3 DNA reads TGCAGCGTTGAAGCCAGGTCTAGCGGGAACCCTTACAATGAGCAGTTCTTC.

This rearrangement joins TRBV6-2 or TRBV6-3 to TRBJ1-1; 8 bases map to TRBD1. The junction had 5 bases not matched to a gene; V was cut back by 10 bases and J by 4 bases. This CDR3 contains 12 residues. The germline V gene encodes CDR1 MNHEY and CDR2 SVGEGT. The CDR3, as DNA: TGTGCCACTCAACAGGGGGGCACTGAAGCTTTCTTT. Amino acids: CATQQGGTEAFF.

In its sample, this clonotype was seen a few times. CDR3 nucleotide sequence: TGCGCCAGCAGCTGGGGGACGGCCTACAATGAGCAGTTCTTC. It is translated as CASSWGTAYNEQFF. The V and J genes are TRBV5-1 and TRBJ2-1; D tentatively reads TRBD1 or TRBD2 (5 bases each). The germline V gene encodes CDR1 SGHRS and CDR2 YFSETQ. The CDR3 loop spans 14 amino acids. V was pared by 3 bases and J by 2 bases, with 9 bases between.

V is TRBV16 and J is TRBJ1-4; D is uncertain. Deletions cut 1 base from V and 8 bases from J, with 5 bases between. This CDR3 spans 12 amino acids. Germline-derived CDR1 and CDR2 are KGHSY and FQNENV. For the CDR3, the DNA is TGTGCCAGCAGCCAATATGTCGAAAAACTGTTTTTT. Translation: CASSQYVEKLFF.

This clonotype has at least ten counts. The chain employs TRBV20-1 and TRBJ2-7; TRBD1 matches 7 bases. In germline, CDR1 is DFQATT, CDR2 SNEGSKA (reference sequence). This CDR3 comprises 11 residues. With V trimmed by 7 bases and J by 3 bases, 3 bases remained unmatched. The CDR3 loop reads CSVRDSYEQYF. The CDR3 DNA reads TGCAGTGTCCGGGACAGCTACGAGCAGTACTTC.

Ten or more counts support this clonotype. The V gene is TRBV5-4, the J gene TRBJ2-4; a possible D gene is TRBD2 (5 bases). The end of the DNA fits TRBJ2-5 better, so the J call may be wrong. This CDR3 contains 12 residues. Germline CDR1 and CDR2: SGHNT and YYREEE (reference sequence). The CDR3 loop reads CASSPLEGTQYF. CDR3 DNA sequence: TGTGCCAGCAGCCCCCTCGAGGGGACCCAGTACTTC.

The chain carries TRBV18 and TRBJ2-3; 8 positions agree with TRBD2. V was clipped by 3 bases and J by 0 bases; unmatched bases: 2. This CDR3 is built from 15 residues. Germline CDR1 KGHSH, CDR2 LQKENI. The DNA of the CDR3 is TGTGCCAGCTCACCTAGCGGGATAAGCACAGATACGCAGTATTTT. This codes for CASSPSGISTDTQYF.

The genes are TRBV6-5 and TRBJ2-4; 9 bases are a match to TRBD2. CDR1 and CDR2 from the germline V gene are MNHEY and SVGAGI. Losses at the gene ends were 5 bases for V and 0 bases for J; bases not matched to a gene: 8. The CDR3 loop spans 17 amino acids. CDR3 bases: TGTGCCAGCAGTGAGACTATAGCGGGAGTAGCCAAAAACATTCAGTACTTC. Translating it yields CASSETIAGVAKNIQYF.

This clonotype was seen a few times. The gene calls are TRBV7-2 and TRBJ2-7; 7 nucleotides line up with TRBD2. Germline CDR1 is SGHTA and CDR2 is FQGNSA. The J segment lost 4 bases and the V segment lost 1 base, leaving 10 bases of the junction unmatched. The CDR3 sequence is 16 residues long. CDR3 DNA sequence: TGTGCCAGCAGCTTAGTCGGTCAGCCCGGGGGGTACGAGCAGTACTTC. Its protein product is CASSLVGQPGGYEQYF.

This clonotype was detected only a few times. This chain connects TRBV4-3 to TRBJ2-3, with 8 bases matching TRBD2. Germline V lookup: CDR1 LGHNA, CDR2 YSLEER. The V and J ends lost 1 base and 5 bases, in that order; junction bases with no gene match: 11. The CDR3 totals 17 residues. CDR3 protein: CASSQGVGSGIRDTQYF. DNA for the CDR3: TGCGCCAGCAGCCAAGGAGTCGGTAGCGGGATACGAGATACGCAGTATTTT.

There are a few counts of this clonotype. J is TRBJ2-7 and V is TRBV5-1, with 8 bases identical to TRBD1. The CDR3 covers 15 residues. The V gene's germline CDR1 is SGHRS and CDR2 YFSETQ. V was pared by 4 bases and J by 3 bases, with 9 bases of the junction left unmatched. The CDR3 loop is CASSRETGAGYEQYF. The CDR3 bases are TGCGCCAGCAGCAGAGAGACAGGGGCGGGCTACGAGCAGTACTTC.

This clonotype has only a few counts. This chain links TRBV28 with TRBJ2-1, with TRBD2 matching over 8 bases. CDR1 is MDHEN, CDR2 SYDVKM, per germline. The V and J ends lost 4 bases and 12 bases, in that order; junction bases with no gene match: 14. CDR3 length equals 15 residues. Written as DNA, the CDR3 is TGTGCCAGCAGTTATGGTCGGGAGGGACTTGTGAGGCAGTTCTTC. It translates to CASSYGREGLVRQFF.